Described below is a single T cell receptor (beta chain) sequence and its context. Its antigen is unknown. The data are from a study of shared clonotypes between healthy human individuals. The study's findings and limits: The four-donor shared clonotypes exceeded non-shared clonotypes in generation probability, with non-shared ones scoring lower.

CDR3 size: 16 residues. Germline loops: CDR1 LNHNV, CDR2 YYDKDF (reference sequence). Deletions cut 1 base from V and 1 base from J, with 10 bases between. Original data processing: Filtering differed since immunoSEQ provided only junctions, with no quality scores. Method: immunoSEQ multiplex PCR; TCRdb's copy keeps in-frame clones and lacks some. That table gives V, J and clone size, and the DNA gave D and trimming. The profile shows approximately 2,000,000 clones, roughly 92% of them singletons. This sequence joins TRBV15 and TRBJ2-2; the D is unclear. The material sequenced was naive CD4+ T cells from PBMCs. Subset indicated: CD45RA+ positively selected. The sequence was collected from a man in his late teens or twenties in good health. Some clones in this sample may be carry-over from other donors' samples. The CDR3 nucleotides read TGTGCCACCAGCAGAGTTCGGGCAGGGAACACCGGGGAGCTGTTTTTT. Translated: CATSRVRAGNTGELFF.